The 18 T cell receptor beta chains below were found in one sample sequenced in a study of T cells in lung cancer brain metastases. Clones were sequenced by immunoSEQ multiplex PCR, and TCRdb holds only the in-frame ones, with some missing. The sample lists roughly 4,500 clones; roughly 90% were seen once. Source material: tumor tissue from the primary lung tumor. Source of these receptors: a man aged 60-69 years with non-small cell lung cancer.

The rearrangement links TRBV28 to TRBJ2-5; TRBD1 or TRBD2 may be the D gene (6 bases each). The last part of the DNA fits TRBJ2-7 better; the J call may be wrong. CDR3 size: 15 residues. Per germline, CDR1 MDHEN and CDR2 SYDVKM. This chain's CDR3 is CASSLLGGPLYEQYF. The DNA of the CDR3 is TGTGCCAGCAGTTTATTAGGGGGGCCTCTATACGAGCAGTACTTC.

In the case of this clone: Other nucleotide sequences in the sample specify the same CDR3. The chain combines TRBV30 with TRBJ1-6, with 9 bases lining up with TRBD1. This CDR3 has 13 residues. The germline V gene encodes CDR1 GTSNPN and CDR2 SVGIG (reference sequence). V shed 6 bases and J 7 bases; nucleotides not matched to a gene: 4. Written as DNA, the CDR3 is TGTGCCTGCAAGGGACAGGGAAATTCACCCCTCCACTTT. Its translation: CACKGQGNSPLHF. The full variable domain, its missing parts supplied by reference TRBV30 and TRBJ1-6, is SQTIHQWPATLVQPVGSPLSLECTVEGTSNPNLYWYRQAAGRGLQLLFYSVGIGQISSEVPQNLSASRPQDRQFILSSKKLLLSDSGFYLCACKGQGNSPLHFGNGTRLTVT.

The rearrangement uses TRBV4-1 and TRBJ2-3; TRBD2 aligns across 8 bases. CDR1 MGHRA and CDR2 YSYEKL come from the germline V gene. V shed 4 bases and J 6 bases; nucleotides not matched to a gene: 15. CDR3 length: 17 residues. CDR3 bases: TGCGCCAGCAGCCCCCCCGGGCGGGGGGCCTACGGGGATACGCAGTATTTT. This gives the protein CASSPPGRGAYGDTQYF.

This chain links TRBV5-1 with TRBJ1-1; TRBD1 is a possible D gene (6 bases). Per germline, CDR1 SGHRS and CDR2 YFSETQ. The CDR3 is 13 amino acids. Deletions cut 4 bases from V and 4 bases from J, with 11 bases between. The CDR3 nucleotides read TGCGCCAGCAGCACTACAGGGCCCACTGAAGCTTTCTTT. Translating it yields CASSTTGPTEAFF. Full variable domain (remainder filled in from reference TRBV5-1 and TRBJ1-1): KAGVTQTPRYLIKTRGQQVTLSCSPISGHRSVSWYQQTPGQGLQFLFEYFSETQRNKGNFPGRFSGRQFSNSRSEMNVSTLELGDSALYLCASSTTGPTEAFFGQGTRLTVV.

This chain joins TRBV5-4 and TRBJ2-1; 10 positions match TRBD2. V dropped 4 bases and J dropped 6; count of bases not matched to a gene: 4. This CDR3 is built from 14 residues. Looked up from germline, CDR1 is SGHNT and CDR2 is YYREEE (reference sequence). The CDR3 DNA reads TGTGCCAGCAGCCCCCGGACTAGCGGCAATGAGCAGTTCTTC. Translation: CASSPRTSGNEQFF.

J is TRBJ2-1 and V is TRBV5-1; TRBD1 or TRBD2 may be the D gene (5 bases each). There are 15 residues in the CDR3. Looked up from germline, CDR1 is SGHRS and CDR2 is YFSETQ. V was trimmed by 0 bases and J by 8 bases, leaving 15 bases between them. As DNA, the CDR3 is TGCGCCAGCAGCTTGGAGGGACGGGATTTCGATGAGCAGTTCTTC. It yields the protein CASSLEGRDFDEQFF.

The chain links TRBV5-1 to TRBJ2-1, with 9 positions matching TRBD1. CDR3 length: 15 amino acids. Germline V gives CDR1 SGHRS, CDR2 YFSETQ. The J segment lost 4 bases and the V segment lost 4 bases, leaving 6 bases of the junction unmatched. The CDR3 here is CASSLGQGPYNEQFF. The CDR3 DNA sequence: TGCGCCAGCAGCCTGGGACAGGGACCTTACAATGAGCAGTTCTTC.

This chain uses TRBV4-1 with TRBJ1-1; no firm D call. Per the germline V gene, CDR1 is MGHRA and CDR2 is YSYEKL. CDR3 length: 14 residues. Trimming shortened V by 5 bases and J by 7 bases, and 17 bases separated the two germline ends. CDR3: CASSSETLVHEAFF. CDR3 DNA sequence: TGCGCCAGCAGCTCCGAGACCTTAGTACATGAAGCTTTCTTT.

This clone was recorded once. V is TRBV15 and J is TRBJ2-3; D perhaps matches TRBD1 (6 bases). Germline assignment: CDR1 LNHNV and CDR2 YYDKDF (reference sequence). Deletions cut 1 base from V and 1 base from J, with 6 bases between. The CDR3 is made up of 14 amino acids. The CDR3 DNA reads TGTGCCACCAGCAGAGGACAGGGCACAGATACGCAGTATTTT. It specifies CATSRGQGTDTQYF. The variable domain in full, completed from reference TRBV15 and TRBJ2-3, reads DAMVIQNPRYQVTQFGKPVTLSCSQTLNHNVMYWYQQKSSQAPKLLFHYYDKDFNNEADTPDNFQSRRPNTSFCFLDIRSPGLGDTAMYLCATSRGQGTDTQYFGPGTRLTVL.

The chain recombines TRBV5-6 with TRBJ2-4; D not certain. CDR3 size: 14 residues. V was cut by 1 base and J by 0 bases, with 5 bases left in between. CDR1 is SGHDT, CDR2 YYEEEE, per germline. The CDR3 nucleotides are TGTGCCAGCAGCTTGTGGGGAGCCAAAAACATTCAGTACTTC. Amino acids: CASSLWGAKNIQYF.

This clone showed up just once. This chain uses TRBV18 with TRBJ1-1; D call uncertain. Trimming stripped 2 bases from V and 0 bases from J, with 4 bases between. The CDR3 covers 13 residues. Per the germline V gene, CDR1 is KGHSH and CDR2 is LQKENI. CDR3 nucleotide sequence: TGTGCCAGCTCACCAGATTTGAACACTGAAGCTTTCTTT. Residues: CASSPDLNTEAFF.

The V gene is TRBV5-1, the J gene TRBJ2-5; D could derive from TRBD1 or TRBD2 (5 bases each). The CDR3 is 13 residues long. Germline V gives CDR1 SGHRS, CDR2 YFSETQ. Trimming shortened V by 4 bases and J by 0 bases, and 7 bases separated the two germline ends. The CDR3 coding sequence is TGCGCCAGCAGCCCGGGACACCAAGAGACCCAGTACTTC. Amino acid sequence: CASSPGHQETQYF.

The chain carries TRBV11-2 and TRBJ2-5; D uncertain. Germline V gives CDR1 SGHAT, CDR2 FQNNGV. V was shortened by 2 bases and J by 2 bases, with 18 bases between the two germline ends. There are 17 residues in the CDR3. The CDR3 loop reads CASSLSRSPPRQETQYF. For the CDR3, the DNA is TGTGCCAGCAGCTTATCGCGATCCCCGCCGAGGCAAGAGACCCAGTACTTC. The full variable domain, in which reference TRBV11-2 and TRBJ2-5 provide the parts outside the CDR3, is EAGVAQSPRYKIIEKRQSVAFWCNPISGHATLYWYQQILGQGPKLLIQFQNNGVVDDSQLPKDRFSAERLKGVDSTLKIQPAKLEDSAVYLCASSLSRSPPRQETQYFGPGTRLLVL.

The V gene is TRBV25-1, the J gene TRBJ1-1; D uncertain. The CDR3 is made up of 13 amino acids. Germline CDR1 and CDR2: MGHDK and SYGVNS. Trimming cost V 6 bases and J 2 bases, with 10 bases left between them. In DNA, the CDR3 is TGTGCCAGCAGCCCCCAGGTCAACACTGAAGCTTTCTTT. Its translation: CASSPQVNTEAFF.

The V gene is TRBV18, the J gene TRBJ2-7; the D gene is possibly TRBD1 (6 bases). V was trimmed by 5 bases and J by 2 bases, leaving 13 bases between them. This CDR3 has 14 residues. The germline V gene has CDR1 KGHSH and CDR2 LQKENI. This CDR3 is CASSAGQRTYEQYF. The CDR3 DNA sequence: TGTGCCAGCTCAGCCGGACAGAGAACCTACGAGCAGTACTTC.

For this clone: One junction end does not reproduce the germline sequence, and a read error may be involved. The V and J genes are TRBV7-9 and TRBJ2-7; TRBD2 is a possible D gene (6 bases). The CDR3 covers 15 residues. Germline V lookup: CDR1 SEHNR, CDR2 FQNEAQ (reference sequence). CDR3 region: CASSLAPSVTYEQYF. In DNA, the CDR3 is TGTGCCAGCAGCTTAGCCCCTAGCGTCACCTACGAACAGTACTTC.

The V gene is TRBV7-9, the J gene TRBJ2-7, with 13 bases that match TRBD2. CDR1 and CDR2 (germline): SEHNR, FQNEAQ (reference sequence). The CDR3 runs 16 residues. Trimming at V came to 3 bases and at J to 2 bases, leaving 4 bases not matched to a gene. CDR3 region: CASSFLGLAGAYEQYF. As DNA, the CDR3 is TGTGCCAGCAGCTTCCTAGGACTAGCGGGAGCCTACGAGCAGTACTTC.

This sequence joins TRBV19 and TRBJ1-5, with 8 positions matching TRBD1. The germline gives CDR1 LNHDA, CDR2 SQIVND (reference sequence). The CDR3 consists of 14 residues. The V segment lost 4 bases and the J segment 6 bases; nucleotides outside the gene matches: 5. This CDR3 is CASSRGQDIQPQHF. The CDR3 DNA is TGTGCCAGTAGTAGGGGACAGGACATTCAGCCCCAGCATTTT.